The rows below give T cell receptor beta chains drawn from one sample of a study of blood T cells in healthy people across ages. TCRdb reprocessed the 5' RACE reads with MiXCR, giving one entry per CDR3 protein. The sample contains fewer than 800,000 distinct CDR3 sequences, less than 40% of which appear only once. What was sequenced was blood. Every receptor here comes from a woman older than 75 in good health. The CDR3 runs from the conserved cysteine through the conserved F or W. A D gene is named only where the DNA matches it firmly. For some rows the clone size is stated as once, few or many, or as a class when expanded; others skip it.

>-|-|TRBV7-2|TRBJ2-7
CASSLMVGSVHEQYF
TGTGCCAGCAGCTTAATGGTTGGATCAGTACACGAGCAGTACTTC
>-|-|TRBV12-5|TRBJ1-1
CASGLEGFTEAFF
TGTGCTAGTGGTTTGGAGGGATTCACTGAAGCTTTCTTT
>-|-|TRBV28|TRBJ1-1
CASSSGGDGGRTFF
TGTGCCAGCAGTTCCGGGGGGGACGGGGGACGAACTTTCTTT
>few|-|TRBV20-1|TRBJ1-1
CSAKPLTEAFF
TGCAGTGCTAAGCCGTTAACTGAAGCTTTCTTT
>many|-|TRBV10-3|TRBJ2-3
CAISPSPGTTQYF
TGTGCCATCAGCCCCTCCCCCGGGACAACGCAGTATTTT
>many|TRBD2|TRBV5-6|TRBJ2-1
CASSRGAGGYNEQFF
TGTGCCAGCAGCCGGGGAGCGGGGGGGTACAATGAGCAGTTCTTC
>-|TRBD2|TRBV7-2|TRBJ2-3
CASSLGLASGDADTQYF
TGTGCCAGCAGCTTAGGCCTGGCTAGCGGAGATGCAGATACGCAGTATTTT
>many|TRBD2|TRBV2|TRBJ2-3
CAGCRTSRDTQYF
TGTGCCGGCTGCCGGACTAGCCGGGATACGCAGTATTTT
>many|TRBD2|TRBV11-2|TRBJ2-5
CASSLGSRGGGPWETQYF
TGTGCCAGCAGCTTAGGGAGTCGGGGGGGCGGTCCTTGGGAGACCCAGTACTTC
>many|-|TRBV7-2|TRBJ2-1
CASSLGSGGAGNEQFF
TGTGCCAGCAGCTTAGGGAGTGGGGGGGCCGGCAATGAGCAGTTCTTC
>many|-|TRBV12-3/TRBV12-4|TRBJ2-6
CASSQASGANVLTF
TGTGCCAGCAGCCAGGCGTCTGGGGCCAACGTCCTGACTTTC
>many|TRBD1|TRBV6-2/TRBV6-3|TRBJ2-7
CASSSPGQGNSYEQYF
TGTGCCAGCAGTTCGCCGGGACAGGGGAACTCCTACGAGCAGTACTTC
>many|-|TRBV28|TRBJ2-7
CASSSTRKGPSYEQYF
TGTGCCAGCAGTTCCACCCGGAAGGGTCCATCCTACGAGCAGTACTTC
>-|-|TRBV27|TRBJ2-7
CASRARLGEQYF
TGTGCCAGCCGGGCCCGATTGGGCGAGCAGTACTTC
>-|-|TRBV28|TRBJ1-5
CASSIQVRNQPQHF
TGTGCCAGCAGTATTCAAGTCAGAAATCAGCCCCAGCATTTT
>many|-|TRBV5-5|TRBJ2-2
CASSYTRFTGELFF
TGTGCCAGCAGCTACACCCGTTTCACCGGGGAGCTGTTTTTT
>-|-|TRBV11-2|TRBJ1-3
CASSPPGHSGNTIYF
TGTGCCAGCAGCCCCCCGGGACACTCTGGAAACACCATATATTTT
>many|-|TRBV27|TRBJ1-4
CASSPTWVGEKLFF
TGTGCCAGCAGTCCTACATGGGTAGGGGAAAAACTGTTTTTT
>few|-|TRBV27|TRBJ2-6
CASSSTEVGANVLTF
TGTGCCAGCAGTTCTACAGAGGTCGGGGCCAACGTCCTGACTTTC
>-|-|TRBV7-2|TRBJ2-7
CASSLGDHRSSYEQYF
TGTGCCAGCAGCCTCGGCGATCACAGGAGCTCCTACGAGCAGTACTTC
>-|TRBD2|TRBV7-9|TRBJ2-1
CASSFQLAGEQFF
TGTGCCAGCAGCTTCCAACTAGCGGGGGAGCAGTTCTTC
>once|-|TRBV10-3|TRBJ1-6
CAARLSDGDSPLHF
TGTGCCGCCCGTTTGTCCGATGGGGATTCACCCCTCCACTTT
>many|-|TRBV20-1|TRBJ1-2
CSARGLLGYTF
TGCAGTGCTAGGGGGCTTTTGGGCTACACCTTC
>few|TRBD1|TRBV5-1|TRBJ2-2
CASSSGQENTGERFF
TGCGCCAGCAGCTCGGGACAGGAGAACACCGGGGAGCGGTTTTTT
>-|-|TRBV7-7|TRBJ2-2
CASKNRVDGEPFF
TGTGCCAGCAAGAACAGGGTGGACGGGGAGCCGTTTTTT